Shown below are 9 T cell receptor beta chains from a single sample sequenced in a study of T cell repertoires in cytomegalovirus infection. MiXCR, run by TCRdb on the reads, gives a single entry per CDR3 protein. This table has some 240,000 distinct CDR3 sequences, 15% to 20% appearing once. The sequencing sample was made of CD8+ T cells from PBMCs. The receptors originated from a human donor in good health (CMV status not recorded). Some clones in this sample may be carry-over from other donors' samples.

The V call is TRBV29-1, the J call TRBJ2-7, with D unresolved. This CDR3 has 13 amino acids. The V gene's germline CDR1 is SQVTM and CDR2 ANQGSEA. With 4 bases removed from V and 0 bases from J, the gap between germline ends came to 10 bases. CDR3 sequence reads: CSVVHDRSYEQYF. The CDR3 bases are TGCAGCGTTGTTCACGATCGCTCCTACGAGCAGTACTTC.

The chain combines TRBV27 with TRBJ1-1, with 8 bases aligning to TRBD1. Per the germline V gene, CDR1 is MNHEY and CDR2 is SMNVEV (reference sequence). With 6 bases clipped from V and 5 bases from J, the junction kept 8 bases outside the gene matches. This CDR3 is built from 14 residues. The CDR3: CASRSGGEMTEAFF. The CDR3, as DNA: TGTGCCAGCAGGTCAGGGGGCGAAATGACTGAAGCTTTCTTT.

The gene calls are TRBV20-1 and TRBJ2-1, with 7 bases fitting TRBD1. Germline V gene sequence: CDR1 DFQATT, CDR2 SNEGSKA (reference sequence). The CDR3 contains 12 residues. In DNA, the CDR3 is TGCAGAGCAGGGGGTCTATACAATGAGCAGTTCTTC. This encodes CRAGGLYNEQFF.

This clonotype was seen many times. This rearrangement joins TRBV6-6 to TRBJ1-5, with D hard to call. The length of the CDR3 is 16 residues. Looked up from germline, CDR1 is MNHNY and CDR2 is SVGAGI (reference sequence). With 2 bases removed from V and 2 bases from J, the gap between germline ends came to 13 bases. CDR3 region: CASSYPLQDGNQPQHF. The CDR3 DNA reads TGTGCCAGCAGTTACCCTTTGCAGGACGGCAATCAGCCCCAGCATTTT.

This chain uses TRBV27 with TRBJ2-7, with a possible D match to TRBD2 (5 bases). Germline CDR1 is MNHEY and CDR2 is SMNVEV (reference sequence). Trimming left V 3 bases short and J 0 bases short, with 12 bases between. The CDR3 extends over 15 amino acids. Written as DNA, the CDR3 is TGTGCCAGCAGTTTGGCTAGCTTAAGCTCCTACGAGCAGTACTTC. Amino acid sequence: CASSLASLSSYEQYF.

This clonotype turned up a few times. The genes are TRBV12-3 or TRBV12-4 and TRBJ1-2; D remains ambiguous. The CDR3 extends over 13 amino acids. Trimming took 6 bases from V and 0 from J, leaving 8 bases between them. In DNA, the CDR3 is TGTGCCAGCAGCGCTACTTCTAACTATGGCTACACCTTC. The encoded protein is CASSATSNYGYTF.

At least ten counts were recorded for this clonotype. The chain carries TRBV7-2 and TRBJ2-3; 9 bases match TRBD1. The germline V gene encodes CDR1 SGHTA and CDR2 FQGNSA. The V gene end was trimmed by 8 bases and the J gene end by 2 bases; junction bases not matched to a gene: 11. The CDR3 contains 16 residues. The CDR3: CASGLGDRVPTDTQYF. The CDR3 coding sequence is TGTGCCAGCGGCCTAGGGGACAGGGTCCCCACAGATACGCAGTATTTT.

This clonotype has only one observation. Likely a read error: the CDR3 ends without its conserved phenylalanine or tryptophan. CDR3 nucleotides: TGTGCCAGCAGCTTAGGGGCATCCTACGAGCAGTACTTA. Its protein product is CASSLGASYEQYL. This chain joins TRBV11-2 and TRBJ2-7; no reliable D call. CDR3 size: 13 residues. Trimming cost V 1 base and J 1 base, with 5 bases left between them. CDR1 SGHAT and CDR2 FQNNGV come from the germline V gene.

The chain couples TRBV4-1 to TRBJ2-3; 8 nucleotides agree with TRBD1. Germline CDR1 and CDR2: MGHRA and YSYEKL. J lost 4 bases, V lost 1 base, and 10 bases had no gene match. This CDR3 is built from 17 residues. CDR3 nucleotides: TGCGCCAGCAGCCAAGTATGGATCTCAGGGGGCCCAGATACGCAGTATTTT. It encodes CASSQVWISGGPDTQYF.